Shown below are 5 T cell receptor beta chains from a single sample sequenced in a study of long-term antiretroviral therapy in people with HIV. They ran version v3.0 of the immunoSEQ assay at survey level. TCRdb keeps only in-frame clones here, not all; method: immunoSEQ multiplex PCR. Of roughly 25,000 clones in the sample, 70% to 85% were seen once. The sequencing here drew on unsorted PBMCs, taken 0.7 years before starting antiretroviral therapy. The receptors were sampled from a man aged 30 to 39 with HIV.

The chain uses TRBV5-1 and TRBJ1-2; D not resolved. Germline V gene data show CDR1 as SGHRS and CDR2 as YFSETQ. This CDR3 contains 12 residues. Trimming stripped 0 bases from V and 7 bases from J, with 7 bases between. CDR3 DNA: TGCGCCAGCAGCTTGGGGTTCGGTGGCTACACCTTC. Its protein is CASSLGFGGYTF. The full variable domain, rest sourced from reference TRBV5-1 and TRBJ1-2, is KAGVTQTPRYLIKTRGQQVTLSCSPISGHRSVSWYQQTPGQGLQFLFEYFSETQRNKGNFPGRFSGRQFSNSRSEMNVSTLELGDSALYLCASSLGFGGYTFGSGTRLTVV.

This clone was counted a single time. V gene TRBV10-3 combines with J gene TRBJ1-4; 11 bases map to TRBD1. The CDR3 has 15 amino acids. Trimming cost V 6 bases and J 7 bases; bases outside gene matches: 7. The V gene's germline CDR1 is ENHRY and CDR2 SYGVKD. CDR3 coding DNA: TGTGCCATCAGCGAACCCGGGACAGGGGGTGAAAAACTGTTTTTT. It yields the protein CAISEPGTGGEKLFF.

V gene TRBV5-1 combines with J gene TRBJ2-3, with 12 bases aligning to TRBD2. The CDR3 covers 18 residues. The V gene's germline CDR1 is SGHRS and CDR2 YFSETQ. After removal of 2 bases from V and 2 bases from J, the junction contained 9 bases not matched to a gene. The CDR3 nucleotides are TGCGCCAGCAGCTTTGAAGGACTAGCGGGGAGCCCCACAGATACGCAGTATTTT. As protein: CASSFEGLAGSPTDTQYF. Full variable domain (outside the CDR3, taken from reference TRBV5-1 and TRBJ2-3): KAGVTQTPRYLIKTRGQQVTLSCSPISGHRSVSWYQQTPGQGLQFLFEYFSETQRNKGNFPGRFSGRQFSNSRSEMNVSTLELGDSALYLCASSFEGLAGSPTDTQYFGPGTRLTVL.

The V call is TRBV14, the J call TRBJ2-1; 9 bases agree with TRBD1. The germline CDR1 and CDR2 sequences are SGHDN and FVKESK. Trimming cost V 4 bases and J 7 bases; bases outside gene matches: 8. The length of the CDR3 is 15 residues. The CDR3 bases are TGTGCCAGCAGCCTCGCACAGGGGGCTCGGAATGAGCAGTTCTTC. Its protein product is CASSLAQGARNEQFF.

The gene calls are TRBV19 and TRBJ2-5; 9 bases are a match to TRBD2. The germline CDR1 and CDR2 sequences are LNHDA and SQIVND (reference sequence). CDR3 length: 17 residues. With V trimmed by 4 bases and J by 2 bases, 11 bases remained unmatched. The CDR3 sequence is CASSSHTSLAGQETQYF. CDR3 nucleotide sequence: TGTGCCAGTAGTAGCCATACATCTCTAGCGGGACAAGAGACCCAGTACTTC.